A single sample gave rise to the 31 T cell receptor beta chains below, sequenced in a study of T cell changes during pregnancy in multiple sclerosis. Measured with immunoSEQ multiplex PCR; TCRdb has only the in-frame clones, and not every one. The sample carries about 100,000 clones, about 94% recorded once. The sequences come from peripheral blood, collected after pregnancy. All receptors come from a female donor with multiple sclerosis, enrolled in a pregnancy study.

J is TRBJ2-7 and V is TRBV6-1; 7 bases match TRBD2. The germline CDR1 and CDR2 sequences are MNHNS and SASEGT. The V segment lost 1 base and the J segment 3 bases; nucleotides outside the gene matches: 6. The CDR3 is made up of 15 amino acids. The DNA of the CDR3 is TGTGCCAGCAGTGAAGTGGGAGGGGCCGACTACGAGCAGTACTTC. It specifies CASSEVGGADYEQYF.

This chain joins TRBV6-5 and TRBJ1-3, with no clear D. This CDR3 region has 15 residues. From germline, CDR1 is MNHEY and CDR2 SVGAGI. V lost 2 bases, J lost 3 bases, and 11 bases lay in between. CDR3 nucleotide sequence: TGTGCCAGCAGTTACGAGCCAGCTAGTGGAAACACCATATATTTT. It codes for CASSYEPASGNTIYF.

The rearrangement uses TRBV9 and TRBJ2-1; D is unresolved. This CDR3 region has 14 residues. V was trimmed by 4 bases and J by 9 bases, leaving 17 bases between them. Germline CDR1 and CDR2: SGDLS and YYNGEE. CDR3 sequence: CASSPTPGDGEQFF. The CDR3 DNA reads TGTGCCAGCAGCCCAACACCTGGAGATGGTGAGCAGTTCTTC.

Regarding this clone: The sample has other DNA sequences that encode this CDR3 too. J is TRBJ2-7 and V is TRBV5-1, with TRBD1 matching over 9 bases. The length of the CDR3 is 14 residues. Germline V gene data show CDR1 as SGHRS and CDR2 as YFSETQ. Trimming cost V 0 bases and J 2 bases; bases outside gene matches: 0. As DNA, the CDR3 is TGCGCCAGCAGCTTGGGGACAGGGGCCTACGAGCAGTACTTC. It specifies CASSLGTGAYEQYF.

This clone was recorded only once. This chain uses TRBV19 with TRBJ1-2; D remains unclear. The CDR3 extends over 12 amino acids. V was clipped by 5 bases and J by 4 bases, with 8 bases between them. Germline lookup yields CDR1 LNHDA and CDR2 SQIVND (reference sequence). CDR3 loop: CASSGGIYGYTF. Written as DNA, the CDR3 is TGTGCCAGTAGTGGAGGGATCTATGGCTACACCTTC.

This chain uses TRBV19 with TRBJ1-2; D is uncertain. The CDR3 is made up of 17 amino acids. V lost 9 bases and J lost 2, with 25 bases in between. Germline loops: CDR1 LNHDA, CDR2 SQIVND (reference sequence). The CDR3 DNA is TGTGCCAGCCACTTCGCCCCCCCGCACGTCTCCAACTATGGCTACACCTTC. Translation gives CASHFAPPHVSNYGYTF. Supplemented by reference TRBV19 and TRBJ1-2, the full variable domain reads DGGITQSPKYLFRKEGQNVTLSCEQNLNHDAMYWYRQDPGQGLRLIYYSQIVNDFQKGDIAEGYSVSREKKESFPLTVTSAQKNPTAFYLCASHFAPPHVSNYGYTFGSGTRLTVV.

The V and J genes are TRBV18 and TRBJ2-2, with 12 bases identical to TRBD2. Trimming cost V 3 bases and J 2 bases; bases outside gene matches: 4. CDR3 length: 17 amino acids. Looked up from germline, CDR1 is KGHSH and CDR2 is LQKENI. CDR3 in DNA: TGTGCCAGCTCACCGGGACTAGCGGGTACCAACACCGGGGAGCTGTTTTTT. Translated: CASSPGLAGTNTGELFF. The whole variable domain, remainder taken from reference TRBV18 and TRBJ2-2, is NAGVMQNPRHLVRRRGQEARLRCSPMKGHSHVYWYRQLPEEGLKFMVYLQKENIIDESGMPKERFSAEFPKEGPSILRIQQVVRGDSAAYFCASSPGLAGTNTGELFFGEGSRLTVL.

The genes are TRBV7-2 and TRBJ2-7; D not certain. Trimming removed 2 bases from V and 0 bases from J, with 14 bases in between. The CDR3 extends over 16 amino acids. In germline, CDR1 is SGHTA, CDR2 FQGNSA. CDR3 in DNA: TGTGCCAGCAGCTTAATGCTCTTCCCGGGCTCCTACGAGCAGTACTTC. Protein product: CASSLMLFPGSYEQYF.

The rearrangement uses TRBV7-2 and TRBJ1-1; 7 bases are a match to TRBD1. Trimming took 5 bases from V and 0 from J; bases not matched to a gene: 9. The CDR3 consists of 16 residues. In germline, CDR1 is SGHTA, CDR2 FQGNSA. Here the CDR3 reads CASSHGTEAMNTEAFF. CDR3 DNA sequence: TGTGCCAGCAGCCACGGGACAGAAGCGATGAACACTGAAGCTTTCTTT.

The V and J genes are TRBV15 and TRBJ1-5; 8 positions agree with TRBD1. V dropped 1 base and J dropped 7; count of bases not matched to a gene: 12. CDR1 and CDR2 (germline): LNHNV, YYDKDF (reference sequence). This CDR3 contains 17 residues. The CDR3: CATSRGGGTGGGQPQHF. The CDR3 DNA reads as TGTGCCACCAGCAGAGGTGGGGGGACAGGTGGAGGACAGCCCCAGCATTTT.

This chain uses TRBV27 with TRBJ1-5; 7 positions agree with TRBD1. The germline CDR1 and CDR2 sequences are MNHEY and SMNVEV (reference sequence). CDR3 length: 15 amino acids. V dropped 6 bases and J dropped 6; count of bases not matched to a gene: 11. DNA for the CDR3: TGTGCCAGCAGCCCGATTGAGGGGGCAGGTCAGCCCCAGCATTTT. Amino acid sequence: CASSPIEGAGQPQHF.

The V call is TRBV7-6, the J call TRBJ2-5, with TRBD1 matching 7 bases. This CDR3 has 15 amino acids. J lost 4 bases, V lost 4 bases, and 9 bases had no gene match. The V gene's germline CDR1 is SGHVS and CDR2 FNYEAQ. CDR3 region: CASSSLKGARETQYF. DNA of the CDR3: TGTGCCAGCAGCTCCCTGAAGGGGGCCAGAGAGACCCAGTACTTC.

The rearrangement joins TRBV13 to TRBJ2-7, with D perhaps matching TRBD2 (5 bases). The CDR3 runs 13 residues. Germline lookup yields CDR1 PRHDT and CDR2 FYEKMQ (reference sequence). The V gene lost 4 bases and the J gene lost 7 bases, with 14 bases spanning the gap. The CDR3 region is CASSYQGWREQYF. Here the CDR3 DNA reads TGTGCCAGCAGCTACCAAGGATGGAGGGAGCAGTACTTC.

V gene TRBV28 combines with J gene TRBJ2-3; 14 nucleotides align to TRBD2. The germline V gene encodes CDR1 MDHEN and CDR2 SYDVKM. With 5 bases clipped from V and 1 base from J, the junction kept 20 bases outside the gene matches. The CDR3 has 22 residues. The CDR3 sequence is CASSPMEGTSGSGFGGTDTQYF. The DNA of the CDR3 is TGTGCCAGCAGTCCTATGGAGGGGACTAGCGGGAGTGGCTTTGGTGGCACAGATACGCAGTATTTT. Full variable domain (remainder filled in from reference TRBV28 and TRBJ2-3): DVKVTQSSRYLVKRTGEKVFLECVQDMDHENMFWYRQDPGLGLRLIYFSYDVKMKEKGDIPEGYSVSREKKERFSLILESASTNQTSMYLCASSPMEGTSGSGFGGTDTQYFGPGTRLTVL.

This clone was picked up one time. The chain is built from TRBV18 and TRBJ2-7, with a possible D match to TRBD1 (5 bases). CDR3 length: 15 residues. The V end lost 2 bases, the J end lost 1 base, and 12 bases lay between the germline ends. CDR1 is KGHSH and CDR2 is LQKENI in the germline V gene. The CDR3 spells CASSPGAVTSYEQYF. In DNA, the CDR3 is TGTGCCAGCTCACCAGGGGCAGTTACGTCCTACGAGCAGTACTTC.

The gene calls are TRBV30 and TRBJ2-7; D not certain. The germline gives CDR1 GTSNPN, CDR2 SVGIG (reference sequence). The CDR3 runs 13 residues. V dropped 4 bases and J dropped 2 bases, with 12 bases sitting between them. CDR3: CAWKNELAYEQYF. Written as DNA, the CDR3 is TGTGCCTGGAAAAATGAACTGGCCTACGAGCAGTACTTC.

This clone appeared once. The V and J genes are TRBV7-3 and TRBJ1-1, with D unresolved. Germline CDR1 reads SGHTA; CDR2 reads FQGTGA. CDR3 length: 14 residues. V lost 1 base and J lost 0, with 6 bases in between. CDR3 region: CASSLRAVNTEAFF. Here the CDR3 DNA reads TGTGCCAGCAGCTTAAGGGCAGTGAACACTGAAGCTTTCTTT. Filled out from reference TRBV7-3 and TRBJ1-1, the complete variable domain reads GAGVSQTPSNKVTEKGKYVELRCDPISGHTALYWYRQSLGQGPEFLIYFQGTGAADDSGLPNDRFFAVRPEGSVSTLKIQRTERGDSAVYLCASSLRAVNTEAFFGQGTRLTVV.

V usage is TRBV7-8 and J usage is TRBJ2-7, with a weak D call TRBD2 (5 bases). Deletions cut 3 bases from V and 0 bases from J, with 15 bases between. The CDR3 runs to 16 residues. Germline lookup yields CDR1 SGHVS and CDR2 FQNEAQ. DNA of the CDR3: TGTGCCAGCAGCTTGGTCGGCGGGCGGAGCTCCTACGAGCAGTACTTC. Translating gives CASSLVGGRSSYEQYF.

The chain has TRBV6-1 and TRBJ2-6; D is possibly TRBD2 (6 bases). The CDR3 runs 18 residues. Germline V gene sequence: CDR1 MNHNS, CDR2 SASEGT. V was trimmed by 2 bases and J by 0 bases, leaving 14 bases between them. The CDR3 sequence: CASSERRGLGSGANVLTF. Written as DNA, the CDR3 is TGTGCCAGCAGTGAAAGGAGGGGTTTAGGCTCTGGGGCCAACGTCCTGACTTTC.

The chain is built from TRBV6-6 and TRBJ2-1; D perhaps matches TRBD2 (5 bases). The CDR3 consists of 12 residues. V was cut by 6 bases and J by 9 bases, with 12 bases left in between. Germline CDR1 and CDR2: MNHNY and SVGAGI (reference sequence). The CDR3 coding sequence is TGTGCCAGCAGACCCGGGGAGAGTGAGCAGTTCTTC. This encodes CASRPGESEQFF.

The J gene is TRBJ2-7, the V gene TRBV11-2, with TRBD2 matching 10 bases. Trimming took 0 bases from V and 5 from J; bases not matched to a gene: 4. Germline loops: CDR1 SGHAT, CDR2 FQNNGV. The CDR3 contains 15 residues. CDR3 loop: CASSLDGTSGNEQYF. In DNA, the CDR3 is TGTGCCAGCAGCTTAGATGGCACTAGCGGGAACGAGCAGTACTTC.

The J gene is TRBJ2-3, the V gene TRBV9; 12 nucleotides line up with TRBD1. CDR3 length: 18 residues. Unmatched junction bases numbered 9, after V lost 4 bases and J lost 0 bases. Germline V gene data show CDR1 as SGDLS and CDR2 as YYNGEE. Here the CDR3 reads CASSRQGQGARSTDTQYF. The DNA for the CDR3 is TGTGCCAGCAGCCGTCAGGGACAGGGGGCGCGGAGCACAGATACGCAGTATTTT.

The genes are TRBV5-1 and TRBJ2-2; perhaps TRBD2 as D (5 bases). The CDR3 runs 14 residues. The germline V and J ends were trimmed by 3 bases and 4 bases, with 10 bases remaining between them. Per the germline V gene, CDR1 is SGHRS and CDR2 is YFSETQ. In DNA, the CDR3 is TGCGCCAGCAGCTCGAGCGGCGGCACCGGGGAGCTGTTTTTT. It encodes CASSSSGGTGELFF.

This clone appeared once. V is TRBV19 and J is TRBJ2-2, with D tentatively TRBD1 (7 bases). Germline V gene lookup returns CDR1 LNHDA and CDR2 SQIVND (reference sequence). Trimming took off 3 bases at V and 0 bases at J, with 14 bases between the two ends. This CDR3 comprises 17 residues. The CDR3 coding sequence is TGTGCCAGTAGTATTCTCCAGGGGGGATCGAACACCGGGGAGCTGTTTTTT. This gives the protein CASSILQGGSNTGELFF.

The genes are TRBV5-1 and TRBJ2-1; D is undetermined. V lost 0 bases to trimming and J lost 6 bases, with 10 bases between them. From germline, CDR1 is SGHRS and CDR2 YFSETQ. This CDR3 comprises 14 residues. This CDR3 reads CASSLVINSNEQFF. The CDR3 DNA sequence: TGCGCCAGCAGCTTGGTGATTAACAGCAATGAGCAGTTCTTC.

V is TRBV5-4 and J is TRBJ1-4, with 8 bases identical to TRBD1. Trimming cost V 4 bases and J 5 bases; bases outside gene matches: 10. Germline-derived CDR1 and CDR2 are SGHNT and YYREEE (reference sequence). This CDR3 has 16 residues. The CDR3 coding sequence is TGTGCCAGCAGCCCCGGGCAGCGGACAGGGAATGAAAAACTGTTTTTT. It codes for CASSPGQRTGNEKLFF. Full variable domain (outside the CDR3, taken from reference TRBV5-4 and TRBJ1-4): ETGVTQSPTHLIKTRGQQVTLRCSSQSGHNTVSWYQQALGQGPQFIFQYYREEENGRGNFPPRFSGLQFPNYSSELNVNALELDDSALYLCASSPGQRTGNEKLFFGSGTQLSVL.

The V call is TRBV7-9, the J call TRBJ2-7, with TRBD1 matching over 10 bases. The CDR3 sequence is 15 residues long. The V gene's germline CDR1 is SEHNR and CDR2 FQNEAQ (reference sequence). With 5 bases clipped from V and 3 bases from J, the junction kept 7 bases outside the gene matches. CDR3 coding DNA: TGTGCCAGCAGCGAAGGGACAGGGGACCTCTACGAGCAGTACTTC. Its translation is CASSEGTGDLYEQYF.

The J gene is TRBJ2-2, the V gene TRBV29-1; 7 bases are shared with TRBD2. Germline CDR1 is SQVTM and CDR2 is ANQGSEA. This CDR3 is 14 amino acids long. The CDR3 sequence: CTQLSGFGTGELFF. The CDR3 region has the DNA TGCACCCAGCTTAGCGGGTTCGGCACCGGGGAGCTGTTTTTT.

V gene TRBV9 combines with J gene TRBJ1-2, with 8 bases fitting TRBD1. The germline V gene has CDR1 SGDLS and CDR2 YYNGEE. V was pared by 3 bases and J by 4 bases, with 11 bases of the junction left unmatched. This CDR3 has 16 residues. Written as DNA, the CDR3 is TGTGCCAGCAGCGCGAGGAGCAGGGGGCTTGTCTATGGCTACACCTTC. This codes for CASSARSRGLVYGYTF.

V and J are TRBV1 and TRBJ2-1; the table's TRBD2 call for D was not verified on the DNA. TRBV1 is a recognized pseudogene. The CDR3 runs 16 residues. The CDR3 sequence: CTSSHDMLAGWNEQFF. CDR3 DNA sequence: TGCACCAGCAGCCATGACATGCTAGCGGGTTGGAATGAGCAGTTCTTC.

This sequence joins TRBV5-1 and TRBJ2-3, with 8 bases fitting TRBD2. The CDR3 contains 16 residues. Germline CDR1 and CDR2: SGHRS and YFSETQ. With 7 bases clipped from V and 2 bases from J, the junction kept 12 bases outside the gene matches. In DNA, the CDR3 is TGCGCCAGCCAAGCGGTGCCTAGCGGGCCCACAGATACGCAGTATTTT. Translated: CASQAVPSGPTDTQYF. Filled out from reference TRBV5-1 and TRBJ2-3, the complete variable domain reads KAGVTQTPRYLIKTRGQQVTLSCSPISGHRSVSWYQQTPGQGLQFLFEYFSETQRNKGNFPGRFSGRQFSNSRSEMNVSTLELGDSALYLCASQAVPSGPTDTQYFGPGTRLTVL.